A selection of T cell receptor beta chains follows, all from one sample in a study of shared clonotypes between healthy human individuals. Only in-frame clones appear in the TCRdb table, and some are missing; sequencing was by immunoSEQ multiplex PCR. The repertoire has 2 million to 2.5 million clones, 90% to 97% of them found once; the top ten carry 0.1% to 0.15%. The specimen was naive CD4+ T cells sorted from blood. The source is a man aged 18 to 29 in good health. Each CDR3 is given with its conserved first and last residue. Each record gives: V gene, D gene, J gene, CDR3 DNA, CDR3 protein. The D gene is left open where the match is weak.

TRBV27,TRBD1,TRBJ1-2,TGTGCCAGCAGTTCCCTGGACAGGGGATATGGCTACACCTTC,CASSSLDRGYGYTF
TRBV7-2,TRBD2,TRBJ2-5,TGTGCCAGCAGCCCTCCAGGCCTAGCGGGAGGCGGAGAGACCCAGTACTTC,CASSPPGLAGGGETQYF
TRBV18,TRBD1,TRBJ2-7,TGTGCCAGCTCAGGGGACAGCTCCTACGAGCAGTACTTC,CASSGDSSYEQYF
TRBV18,.,TRBJ2-2,TGTGCCAGCTCAATCCTGAACACCGGGGAGCTGTTTTTT,CASSILNTGELFF
TRBV25-1,.,TRBJ1-6,TGTGCCAGCAGAAGTTACGGCCTTCGGTCACCCCTCCACTTT,CASRSYGLRSPLHF
TRBV7-2,TRBD2,TRBJ2-7,TGTGCCAGCAGCCGTTTTCGAGCGGGGGGGTCCTACGAGCAGTACTTC,CASSRFRAGGSYEQYF
TRBV19,.,TRBJ2-2,TGTGCCAGTATAGGGACACCCTCGGCCGGGGAGCTGTTTTTT,CASIGTPSAGELFF
TRBV2,.,TRBJ2-2,TGTGCCAGCAGTGAGGGACCATCCACCGGGGAGCTGTTTTTT,CASSEGPSTGELFF
TRBV23-1,.,TRBJ1-2,TGCGCCAGCAGCCCCTGGGAGAGTGGCTACACCTTC,CASSPWESGYTF
TRBV6-6,.,TRBJ2-5,TGTGCCAGCAGTTACTCGACGGGGCTGGGAGAGACCCAGTACTTC,CASSYSTGLGETQYF
TRBV10-3,.,TRBJ1-5,TGTGCCATCGGACAGACCAATCAGCCCCAGCATTTT,CAIGQTNQPQHF
TRBV30,.,TRBJ2-7,TGTGCCTGGAGTGTACGGGCCTTCTACGAGCAGTACTTC,CAWSVRAFYEQYF
TRBV5-6,.,TRBJ1-5,TGTGCCAGCAGCTGGGGGGCCTCTAGCAATCAGCCCCAGCATTTT,CASSWGASSNQPQHF